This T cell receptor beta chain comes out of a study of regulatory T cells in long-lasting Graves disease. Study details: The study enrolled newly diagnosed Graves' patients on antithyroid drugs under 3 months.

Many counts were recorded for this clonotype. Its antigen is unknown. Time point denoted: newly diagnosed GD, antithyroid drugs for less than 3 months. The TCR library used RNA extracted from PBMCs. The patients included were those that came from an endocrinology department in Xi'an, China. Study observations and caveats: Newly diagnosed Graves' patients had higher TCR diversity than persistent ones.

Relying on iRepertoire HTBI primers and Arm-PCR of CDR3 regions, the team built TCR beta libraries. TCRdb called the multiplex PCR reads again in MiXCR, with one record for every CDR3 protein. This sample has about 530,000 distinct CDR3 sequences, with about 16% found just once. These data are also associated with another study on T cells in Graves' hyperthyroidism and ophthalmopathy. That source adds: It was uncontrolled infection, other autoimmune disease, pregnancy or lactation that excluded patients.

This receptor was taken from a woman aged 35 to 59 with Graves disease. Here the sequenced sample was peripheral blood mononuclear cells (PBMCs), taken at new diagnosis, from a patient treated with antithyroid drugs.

For the CDR3, the DNA is TGTGCCAGCCGGGTGGGGGTTAGCAATCAGCCCCAGCATTTT. This sequence encodes CASRVGVSNQPQHF. The chain joins TRBV2 to TRBJ1-5; TRBD1 is a possible D gene (5 bases). The germline CDR1 and CDR2 sequences are SNHLY and FYNNEI. CDR3 length: 14 residues. Trimming shortened V by 8 bases and J by 0 bases, and 11 bases separated the two germline ends. Combining the CDR3 with reference TRBV2 and TRBJ1-5 gives the whole variable domain EPEVTQTPSHQVTQMGQEVILRCVPISNHLYFYWYRQILGQKVEFLVSFYNNEISEKSEIFDDQFSVERPDGSNFTLKIRSTKLEDSAMYFCASRVGVSNQPQHFGDGTRLSIL.